These T cell receptor beta chains were read from a single sample in a study of cytomegalovirus exposure and HLA in healthy donors. Produced via immunoSEQ multiplex PCR; TCRdb's table is partial and in-frame only. This table has 100,000 to 150,000 clones, 70% to 90% appearing once. Sequencing used PBMCs. Receptor source: a man aged 18 to 30 in good health and CMV-seropositive. The conserved cysteine and the conserved F or W are not part of the CDR3 here. A D gene is named only where the DNA matches it firmly.

D	V	J	CDR3
-	TRBV6-1	TRBJ1-2	ASSDPGPGYT
-	TRBV6-1	TRBJ2-7	ASSPRRDPEDEQY
-	TRBV10-2	TRBJ2-7	ASSVSYEQY
-	TRBV21-1	TRBJ1-5	ASSKGNRIGNQPQH
TRBD2	TRBV5-1	TRBJ2-7	ASSTGLAGGSEQY
-	TRBV27	TRBJ1-5	ASRPGTLSDQPQH
-	TRBV5-4	TRBJ1-1	ASSSRVNTEAF
-	TRBV28	TRBJ2-2	ASSLVYRVPGELF
-	TRBV15	TRBJ1-6	ATSRWGVEDNSPLH
-	TRBV27	TRBJ2-7	ASSLQGHSSYEQY
-	TRBV28	TRBJ1-1	ASSLRGTEAF
-	TRBV28	TRBJ2-1	ASSQDSQSDNEQF
-	TRBV5-1	TRBJ1-1	ASSLASGNTEAF
-	TRBV28	TRBJ1-2	ASSGGGEVGVGYT
-	TRBV7-9	TRBJ1-1	ASSLATGGMGAF
-	TRBV18	TRBJ1-5	ASSPPGGNQPQH
-	TRBV7-9	TRBJ2-7	ASSLGRGASDMIRQY
-	TRBV19	TRBJ1-3	ASRSTGKSSGNTIY
-	TRBV25-1	TRBJ2-3	ASSAGNGDTDTQY
TRBD2	TRBV27	TRBJ2-7	ASSLYGGGTYEQY
TRBD1	TRBV9	TRBJ2-7	ASSEGDRSEQY
TRBD1	TRBV4-1	TRBJ1-2	ASSRSRAETGGEWYGYT
-	TRBV7-9	TRBJ1-2	ASSYSGRANYGYT
-	TRBV10-3	TRBJ2-7	ATLGAGREQY
TRBD1	TRBV4-2	TRBJ2-1	ASSDDPTGGNEQF
TRBD2	TRBV10-3	TRBJ2-6	AINSGANSGANVLT
TRBD2	TRBV7-7	TRBJ2-5	ASSSQRGAQETQY
TRBD2	TRBV18	TRBJ2-1	ASFPGGSYNEQF
-	TRBV5-6	TRBJ1-2	ASSTGTTNYGYT
TRBD2	TRBV5-1	TRBJ2-1	ASSYSGGANNEQF
TRBD1	TRBV6-6	TRBJ2-6	ASDRDRSNGANVLT
-	TRBV19	TRBJ1-1	VTGGASEAF
-	TRBV4-1	TRBJ1-1	ASSQGTRDTEAF
TRBD1	TRBV29-1	TRBJ2-7	SVSDRMPYEQY
TRBD2	TRBV13	TRBJ2-7	ASSLGASGGYYEQY
-	TRBV19	TRBJ2-7	ASSIAQGEQY
-	TRBV5-4	TRBJ2-3	ASSAAKEVVTDTQY
TRBD2	TRBV7-8	TRBJ2-5	ASSLKLAGGQGQETQY
-	TRBV6-1	TRBJ2-2	ASSDGQRLTGELF
-	TRBV2	TRBJ2-1	ASLTGLEQF
-	TRBV9	TRBJ2-5	ASSVRGGSETQY
TRBD2	TRBV10-3	TRBJ2-3	AISESRTSGGASTQY
-	TRBV27	TRBJ1-2	ASSFGRGPNYGYT
-	TRBV29-1	TRBJ1-2	SVPGIGYT
-	TRBV11-2	TRBJ2-7	ASSLLGLDEQY
TRBD1	TRBV5-5	TRBJ1-2	ASSVSSGTGRDGYT
-	TRBV6-1	TRBJ1-5	ASSEGQEVQPQH
-	TRBV9	TRBJ1-6	ASSQSGGNSPLH
TRBD2	TRBV2	TRBJ2-3	ASRQAGSTDTQY
TRBD1	TRBV10-3	TRBJ1-3	AIRGQGNTIY
-	TRBV6-5	TRBJ1-2	ASSYSNRALTGYT
-	TRBV9	TRBJ1-3	ASTGQGNTIY
TRBD1	TRBV19	TRBJ1-1	ASTWTGVGNTEAF
-	TRBV30	TRBJ2-2	AWSVLGAGELF
TRBD1	TRBV9	TRBJ2-7	ASSSRDRAHEQY
TRBD2	TRBV10-2	TRBJ2-7	ASSQLAGTHYEQY
TRBD2	TRBV9	TRBJ2-3	ARLADTDTQY
-	TRBV27	TRBJ2-5	ASSYESRYQETQY
TRBD1	TRBV7-9	TRBJ2-2	ASSHTYGDRSNTGELF